The 3 T cell receptor beta chains given below trace back to one sample, sequenced in a study of T cells in Graves' hyperthyroidism and ophthalmopathy. Amplification yielded TCR beta CDR3 regions, with RNA transcripts as the source. The HTBI primer set was used in a first-round RT-PCR of the TCR CDR3. TCRdb independently ran MiXCR on the multiplex PCR reads; one entry per CDR3 protein. The sample shows fewer than 850,000 distinct CDR3 sequences, roughly 17% of them seen only once. The sample comprised blood. The receptors shown here come from a man aged 50-59 years with Graves' hyperthyroidism.

This clonotype was observed many times. This chain uses TRBV11-2 with TRBJ1-1; a possible D gene is TRBD1 (5 bases). Germline CDR1 is SGHAT and CDR2 is FQNNGV. Trimming pared 6 bases from V and 3 bases from J, leaving 23 bases between. This CDR3 has 17 residues. DNA of the CDR3: TGTGCCAGCAGGGGGGGACGGACGCGGGCCGTTTACACTGAAGCTTTCTTT. It translates to CASRGGRTRAVYTEAFF.

J is TRBJ2-1 and V is TRBV19; 7 bases are shared with TRBD1. CDR1 is LNHDA and CDR2 is SQIVND in the germline V gene (reference sequence). The length of the CDR3 is 13 residues. J lost 14 bases, V lost 3 bases, and 10 bases had no gene match. The CDR3, as DNA: TGTGCCAGTAGTATGTCTGCTGACAGGGATAAGTTCTTC. This sequence encodes CASSMSADRDKFF.

The J gene is TRBJ2-5, the V gene TRBV20-1, with D tentatively TRBD2 (6 bases). CDR1 DFQATT and CDR2 SNEGSKA come from the germline V gene (reference sequence). The CDR3 totals 14 residues. Trimming cost V 8 bases and J 7 bases, with 23 bases left between them. CDR3 nucleotides: TGCAGTTCCCGGGACTGGCAGGATTTTCGGACCCAGTACTTC. Protein product: CSSRDWQDFRTQYF.